Described below is a single T cell receptor beta chain sequence and its context. Its antigen is undetermined. CDR3 length: 16 residues. The germline V gene has CDR1 MNHEY and CDR2 SMNVEV (reference sequence). V dropped 0 bases and J dropped 3 bases, with 14 bases sitting between them. The source of the sample is a study of molecular identifiers for immune sequencing clone quantification. Study-wide points: Among effectors, clones above 20 RNA copies held over 99% of molecules; among naive cells, under 1%. Reportedly, one cell's Jurkat TCR RNA was detected within 1,200,000 naive CD8 cells.

The authors gated naive CD8 T cells as CD8+CD4-CCR7+CD45RA+ for sorting. Listed TCR primers, together with previously described methods, were used for the bulk TCR libraries. From the PCR reads, TCRdb called clonotypes with MiXCR, one entry per CDR3 protein. The repertoire includes just under 65,000 distinct CDR3 sequences, 19% of them detected once, and 1.4% sits in the top ten. The sequence derives from a human donor in good health. Some libraries in this study had Jurkat cell RNA spiked in. Specimen: naive CD8+ T cells from blood, with Jurkat cell RNA spiked in. Subset denoted: FACS-sorted CD8+CD4-CCR7+CD45RA+ naive T cells. The gene calls are TRBV27 and TRBJ1-2; D is uncertain. The CDR3 DNA reads as TGTGCCAGCAGTTTATCGGTTAGCAGAGCCTACTATGGCTACACCTTC. This translates into CASSLSVSRAYYGYTF.